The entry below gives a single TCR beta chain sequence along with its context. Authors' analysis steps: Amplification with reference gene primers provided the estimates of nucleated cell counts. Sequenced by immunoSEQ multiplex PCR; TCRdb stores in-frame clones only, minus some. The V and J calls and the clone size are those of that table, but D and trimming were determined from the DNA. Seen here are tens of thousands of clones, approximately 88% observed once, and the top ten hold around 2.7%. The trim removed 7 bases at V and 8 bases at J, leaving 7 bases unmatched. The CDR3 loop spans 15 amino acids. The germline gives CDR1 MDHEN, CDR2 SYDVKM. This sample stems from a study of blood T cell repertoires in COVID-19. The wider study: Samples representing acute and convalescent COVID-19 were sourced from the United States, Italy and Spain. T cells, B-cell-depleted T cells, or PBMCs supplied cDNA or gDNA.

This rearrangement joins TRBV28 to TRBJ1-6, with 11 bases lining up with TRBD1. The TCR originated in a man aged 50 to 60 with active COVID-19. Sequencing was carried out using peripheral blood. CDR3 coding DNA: TGTGCCAGCAACTCTCCGGGACAGGGGGATTCACCCCTCCACTTT. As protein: CASNSPGQGDSPLHF.